The 29 T cell receptor beta chains below all came from one sample that was sequenced in a study of radiation and T cells in renal cell carcinoma. Some clones are missing from TCRdb's copy, which holds only in-frame ones; the method was immunoSEQ multiplex PCR. Among some 72,000 clones listed, roughly 87% were seen once. The sample's time point: blood 2 weeks post-SBRT. Treatment indicated: 15 Gy SBRT to primary tumor, nephrectomy 4 weeks later. This material consisted of blood, taken from a patient whose treatment included radiotherapy and nephrectomy. The source is a man aged 55 to 70 with renal cell carcinoma.

This rearrangement joins TRBV18 to TRBJ2-1; a possible D gene is TRBD2 (5 bases). Trimming shortened V by 3 bases and J by 1 base, and 10 bases separated the two germline ends. The CDR3 is 15 amino acids. Germline lookup yields CDR1 KGHSH and CDR2 LQKENI. CDR3 bases: TGTGCCAGCTCACCGAGCGGCCTTTCCTACAATGAGCAGTTCTTC. Encoded protein: CASSPSGLSYNEQFF.

The chain is built from TRBV25-1 and TRBJ2-1; 7 nucleotides line up with TRBD1. There are 16 residues in the CDR3. Trimming took 4 bases from V and 1 from J; bases not matched to a gene: 7. Germline CDR1 and CDR2: MGHDK and SYGVNS. CDR3 in DNA: TGTGCCAGCAGTGTAGGGGGCTTTGGGTCCTACAATGAGCAGTTCTTC. Protein product: CASSVGGFGSYNEQFF.

With regard to this clone: One end of the junction varies from germline; a read error may be responsible. The gene calls are TRBV28 and TRBJ1-2; 10 bases agree with TRBD1. The V gene's germline CDR1 is MDHEN and CDR2 SYDVKM. The CDR3 contains 12 residues. The CDR3 is CASSSTGTGALF. Written as DNA, the CDR3 is TGTGCCAGCAGTTCAACCGGGACAGGGGCTCTCTTC.

This chain uses TRBV15 with TRBJ2-7; perhaps TRBD1 as D (5 bases). The germline V gene encodes CDR1 LNHNV and CDR2 YYDKDF (reference sequence). The CDR3 is 15 residues long. V dropped 2 bases and J dropped 6 bases, with 17 bases sitting between them. CDR3 in amino acids: CATSRLPRGVSEQYF. For the CDR3, the DNA is TGTGCCACCAGCAGATTACCAAGGGGTGTCTCCGAGCAGTACTTC.

This chain joins TRBV10-2 and TRBJ2-1; a possible D gene is TRBD2 (6 bases). V shed 7 bases and J shed 10 bases, with 26 bases lying between them. This CDR3 has 16 residues. Germline assignment: CDR1 WSHSY and CDR2 SAAADI. CDR3 bases: TGCGCCAGCAAAGACGGGACTCCGGTGGGTGTCCAGGAGCAGTTCTTC. It codes for CASKDGTPVGVQEQFF.

This clone is categorized as medium-sized (0.01 to 0.1%). The chain uses TRBV28 and TRBJ1-1, with no clear D. V lost 6 bases and J 4 bases, leaving 9 bases between the germline ends. There are 12 residues in the CDR3. Germline V gene data show CDR1 as MDHEN and CDR2 as SYDVKM. The CDR3 spells CASSLEFTEAFF. The CDR3 coding sequence is TGTGCCAGCAGCCTAGAGTTCACTGAAGCTTTCTTT.

This clone was recorded many times. The rearrangement joins TRBV5-1 to TRBJ1-2; 7 positions match TRBD1. The CDR3 covers 16 residues. Germline V CDR1 and CDR2: SGHRS, YFSETQ. V dropped 4 bases and J dropped 7; count of bases not matched to a gene: 16. This CDR3 is CASSPDSTGRIGGYTF. CDR3 in DNA: TGCGCCAGCAGCCCAGACTCGACAGGGAGGATCGGTGGCTACACCTTC.

The chain employs TRBV6-5 and TRBJ1-6, with TRBD1 matching over 7 bases. V lost 5 bases, J lost 13 bases, and 11 bases stayed unmatched. Germline-derived CDR1 and CDR2 are MNHEY and SVGAGI. CDR3 length equals 14 residues. CDR3 DNA: TGTGCCAGCAGTCAACGGACAGGCCCCGACCCCCTCCACTTT. Protein sequence: CASSQRTGPDPLHF.

The chain combines TRBV6-5 with TRBJ2-3, with 9 bases matching TRBD2. The CDR3 totals 12 residues. Germline V gives CDR1 MNHEY, CDR2 SVGAGI. J lost 6 bases, V lost 5 bases, and 0 bases had no gene match. The CDR3 reads CASSTSGDTQYF. The CDR3, as DNA: TGTGCCAGCAGTACTAGCGGGGATACGCAGTATTTT.

The CDR3 DNA reads TGTGCCAGCAGCTTACGCCCGGGACAGACCACGACCTACGAGCAGTACTTC. This encodes CASSLRPGQTTTYEQYF. The genes are TRBV7-2 and TRBJ2-7, with TRBD1 identical over 7 bases. Trimming took 2 bases from V and 2 from J; bases not matched to a gene: 12. From germline, CDR1 is SGHTA and CDR2 FQGNSA. The CDR3 consists of 17 residues.

The chain uses TRBV20-1 and TRBJ2-7; D may be TRBD1 (5 bases). Germline V lookup: CDR1 DFQATT, CDR2 SNEGSKA (reference sequence). V dropped 7 bases and J dropped 0 bases, with 7 bases sitting between them. This CDR3 comprises 11 residues. DNA for the CDR3: TGCAGTGGCAGGGACTCCTACGAGCAGTACTTC. Translated: CSGRDSYEQYF.

This clone was seen only a few times. The chain joins TRBV5-1 to TRBJ1-1; no reliable D call. CDR1 and CDR2 from the germline V gene are SGHRS and YFSETQ. The CDR3 length is 13 residues. Trimming removed 6 bases at V and 1 base at J, with 10 bases between. DNA for the CDR3: TGCGCCAGCAAACACCCGGGGAACACTGAAGCTTTCTTT. As protein: CASKHPGNTEAFF.

The chain recombines TRBV7-9 with TRBJ2-1; no definite D call. This CDR3 has 12 residues. Trimming took 3 bases from V and 6 from J, leaving 6 bases between them. CDR1 SEHNR and CDR2 FQNEAQ come from the germline V gene (reference sequence). CDR3 residues: CASSLSINEQFF. The CDR3 coding sequence is TGTGCCAGCAGCTTGTCCATCAATGAGCAGTTCTTC.

The chain employs TRBV28 and TRBJ2-3; no clear D gene. Trimming took 8 bases from V and 0 from J, leaving 21 bases between them. Germline values: CDR1 MDHEN, CDR2 SYDVKM. There are 17 residues in the CDR3. CDR3 residues: CASPPQGPLPSTDTQYF. The CDR3 coding sequence is TGTGCCAGCCCCCCCCAAGGGCCGCTCCCCAGCACAGATACGCAGTATTTT.

This chain joins TRBV5-6 and TRBJ1-3; perhaps TRBD1 as D (5 bases). V shed 0 bases and J shed 4 bases, with 11 bases lying between them. The CDR3 spans 15 residues. Germline V CDR1 and CDR2: SGHDT, YYEEEE. The CDR3 sequence is CASSLATGLGNTIYF. CDR3 sequence (DNA): TGTGCCAGCAGCTTGGCCACAGGTCTCGGAAACACCATATATTTT.

The V gene is TRBV2, the J gene TRBJ1-5, with D perhaps TRBD1 (5 bases). The CDR3 length is 13 residues. Germline-derived CDR1 and CDR2 are SNHLY and FYNNEI. The V end was cut by 8 bases, the J end by 5 bases, with 13 bases between. The CDR3 DNA sequence: TGTGCCAGCGGCCCGGGGCCTTATCAGCCCCAGCATTTT. Protein: CASGPGPYQPQHF.

The V and J genes are TRBV19 and TRBJ2-2, with D hard to call. This CDR3 is built from 12 residues. The germline CDR1 and CDR2 sequences are LNHDA and SQIVND (reference sequence). Trimming shortened V by 4 bases and J by 7 bases, and 7 bases separated the two germline ends. The CDR3 DNA follows: TGTGCCAGTAGTACCCTTAGCGGGGAGCTGTTTTTT. It yields the protein CASSTLSGELFF. Together with reference TRBV19 and TRBJ2-2, the CDR3 gives the full variable domain: DGGITQSPKYLFRKEGQNVTLSCEQNLNHDAMYWYRQDPGQGLRLIYYSQIVNDFQKGDIAEGYSVSREKKESFPLTVTSAQKNPTAFYLCASSTLSGELFFGEGSRLTVL.

The chain uses TRBV11-3 and TRBJ2-7; no clear D. Germline V gives CDR1 SGHNT, CDR2 YENEEA. V lost 0 bases to trimming and J lost 0 bases, with 6 bases between them. This CDR3 is 14 amino acids long. The CDR3 spells CASSLDGRSYEQYF. The CDR3 DNA follows: TGTGCCAGCAGCTTAGACGGGCGCTCCTACGAGCAGTACTTC. The full variable domain, its missing parts supplied by reference TRBV11-3 and TRBJ2-7, is EAGVVQSPRYKIIEKKQPVAFWCNPISGHNTLYWYLQNLGQGPELLIRYENEEAVDDSQLPKDRFSAERLKGVDSTLKIQPAELGDSAVYLCASSLDGRSYEQYFGPGTRLTVT.

The CDR3 DNA is TGTGCCAGCAGTTTTCAGGGGTCTATCGATGAGCAGTTCTTC. Translation: CASSFQGSIDEQFF. The V and J genes are TRBV7-9 and TRBJ2-1; possible D gene TRBD1, 6 bases. The CDR3 contains 14 residues. Per germline, CDR1 SEHNR and CDR2 FQNEAQ (reference sequence). Trimming cost V 6 bases and J 8 bases, with 17 bases left between them.

The rearrangement links TRBV19 to TRBJ2-5, with D possibly being TRBD2 (5 bases). Germline CDR1 reads LNHDA; CDR2 reads SQIVND (reference sequence). The CDR3 runs 16 residues. V shed 6 bases and J shed 2 bases, with 19 bases lying between them. The CDR3 nucleotides are TGTGCCAGTAGGGAGCGGAGCGATGAGTGGCAAGAGACCCAGTACTTC. Its protein product is CASRERSDEWQETQYF. The full variable domain, with the rest looked up from reference TRBV19 and TRBJ2-5, is DGGITQSPKYLFRKEGQNVTLSCEQNLNHDAMYWYRQDPGQGLRLIYYSQIVNDFQKGDIAEGYSVSREKKESFPLTVTSAQKNPTAFYLCASRERSDEWQETQYFGPGTRLLVL.

The chain is built from TRBV5-1 and TRBJ2-2, with TRBD1 matching 7 bases. The germline CDR1 and CDR2 sequences are SGHRS and YFSETQ. V trimming: 2 bases; J trimming: 0 bases; junction bases outside the gene matches: 4. The CDR3 covers 16 residues. The CDR3 DNA is TGCGCCAGCAGCTTAACCGGGACAGCGAACACCGGGGAGCTGTTTTTT. Encoded protein: CASSLTGTANTGELFF.

The chain has TRBV5-8 and TRBJ2-5; 9 nucleotides align to TRBD1. The CDR3 is 13 residues long. V lost 7 bases, J lost 2 bases, and 3 bases stayed unmatched. Germline V CDR1 and CDR2: SGHTS, YDEGEE. This chain's CDR3 is CASYRGHQETQYF. The CDR3, as DNA: TGTGCCAGCTACAGGGGGCATCAAGAGACCCAGTACTTC.

The V and J genes are TRBV6-1 and TRBJ2-5; D is perhaps TRBD1 (5 bases). CDR3 length: 15 amino acids. Looked up from germline, CDR1 is MNHNS and CDR2 is SASEGT. V was trimmed by 8 bases and J by 5 bases, leaving 21 bases between them. CDR3 nucleotides: TGTGCCAGCCTACCTGGGGCTTTCTCCCGGGAGACCCAGTACTTC. Its translation: CASLPGAFSRETQYF.

This clone was counted only a few times. This chain joins TRBV9 and TRBJ1-2, with D tentatively TRBD1 (6 bases). Per germline, CDR1 SGDLS and CDR2 YYNGEE. This CDR3 region has 16 residues. V lost 3 bases, J lost 8 bases, and 23 bases lay in between. As DNA, the CDR3 is TGTGCCAGCAGCGACCGCCGAGGAGGGGGACGAGACGGCTACACCTTC. This codes for CASSDRRGGGRDGYTF.

V gene TRBV28 combines with J gene TRBJ1-5, with 8 bases matching TRBD1. The CDR3 contains 17 residues. Unmatched junction bases numbered 15, after V lost 6 bases and J lost 5 bases. Germline V gene sequence: CDR1 MDHEN, CDR2 SYDVKM. In nucleotides, the CDR3 is TGTGCCAGCAGCCTCCCTGCTTCCCAGGGGGCCCATCAGCCCCAGCATTTT. This encodes CASSLPASQGAHQPQHF.

The chain recombines TRBV4-2 with TRBJ2-3; 8 bases fit TRBD2. In germline, CDR1 is LGHNA, CDR2 YNFKEQ. Trimming removed 2 bases from V and 6 bases from J; junction bases left unmatched: 10. The CDR3 totals 16 residues. CDR3 sequence (DNA): TGTGCCAGCAGCCAACCCAGCGGGAGAAGTGCGGATACGCAGTATTTT. Amino acid sequence: CASSQPSGRSADTQYF.

The rearrangement uses TRBV11-3 and TRBJ2-1; the match to TRBD2 covers 10 bases. V shed 0 bases and J 2 bases; nucleotides not matched to a gene: 1. The germline V gene encodes CDR1 SGHNT and CDR2 YENEEA. This CDR3 comprises 16 residues. In nucleotides, the CDR3 is TGTGCCAGCAGCTTAGAGGGGACTAGCGCCTACAATGAGCAGTTCTTC. Its translation is CASSLEGTSAYNEQFF.

V gene TRBV19 combines with J gene TRBJ2-4, with TRBD2 matching 7 bases. CDR1 and CDR2 from the germline V gene are LNHDA and SQIVND (reference sequence). This CDR3 has 15 residues. V dropped 5 bases and J dropped 11; count of bases not matched to a gene: 15. The CDR3: CASSSSPGGRYVQYF. CDR3 nucleotides: TGTGCCAGTAGTTCTAGCCCGGGGGGACGGTATGTTCAGTACTTC.

The chain recombines TRBV7-9 with TRBJ2-7; 13 nucleotides align to TRBD2. Trimming cost V 2 bases and J 6 bases; bases outside gene matches: 10. Germline V lookup: CDR1 SEHNR, CDR2 FQNEAQ (reference sequence). The CDR3 runs to 17 residues. The CDR3 region is CASSLRGTSGTVREQYF. For the CDR3, the DNA is TGTGCCAGCAGCTTACGGGGGACTAGCGGGACGGTCCGCGAGCAGTACTTC.